This entry lists 10 T cell receptor beta chains sequenced from one sample in a study of blood T cell repertoires in COVID-19. Sequencing was performed with immunoSEQ multiplex PCR; in TCRdb, only in-frame clones are kept and a portion is missing. The profile shows tens of thousands of clones, 91% of them singletons. Sequences were obtained from peripheral blood. These TCRs come from a human donor with active COVID-19. The donor label of this sample is uncertain.

CDR3 DNA sequence: TGTGCCAGCAGTTTCGGGCAGGGCGAGCAGTACTTC. It is translated as CASSFGQGEQYF. The V and J genes are TRBV12-3 or TRBV12-4 and TRBJ2-7; TRBD1 might be the D (5 bases). V dropped 3 bases and J dropped 6 bases, with 9 bases sitting between them. The CDR3 is 12 amino acids.

The chain's CDR3 is CAGQGQLGDTQYF. CDR3 sequence (DNA): TGTGCCGGACAAGGACAGCTTGGGGATACGCAGTATTTT. The rearrangement joins TRBV30 to TRBJ2-3; tentatively, D is TRBD1 (6 bases). Germline CDR1 reads GTSNPN; CDR2 reads SVGIG (reference sequence). The V end lost 8 bases, the J end lost 6 bases, and 18 bases lay between the germline ends. The CDR3 totals 13 residues.

The V and J genes are TRBV6-2 or TRBV6-3 and TRBJ1-5, with no clear D. The ends were cut back, 5 bases at V and 7 bases at J, with 12 bases in the middle. This CDR3 has 13 amino acids. CDR1 is MNHEY and CDR2 is SVGEGT in the germline V gene. The CDR3 nucleotides read TGTGCCAGCAGTACTCCACCGCGGCAGCCCCAGCATTTT. It yields the protein CASSTPPRQPQHF.

V gene TRBV19 combines with J gene TRBJ2-7, with 8 bases matching TRBD2. V shed 3 bases and J 2 bases; nucleotides not matched to a gene: 6. CDR3 length: 15 residues. Germline V gene sequence: CDR1 LNHDA, CDR2 SQIVND (reference sequence). This CDR3 is CASSIKRELPYEQYF. CDR3 in DNA: TGTGCCAGTAGTATCAAGCGGGAGCTCCCCTACGAGCAGTACTTC. The entire variable domain, with the rest obtained from reference TRBV19 and TRBJ2-7, is as follows: DGGITQSPKYLFRKEGQNVTLSCEQNLNHDAMYWYRQDPGQGLRLIYYSQIVNDFQKGDIAEGYSVSREKKESFPLTVTSAQKNPTAFYLCASSIKRELPYEQYFGPGTRLTVT.

The chain joins TRBV4-1 to TRBJ1-1; weak D call: TRBD1 (6 bases). CDR3 size: 15 residues. V lost 3 bases and J 3 bases, leaving 14 bases between the germline ends. Per germline, CDR1 MGHRA and CDR2 YSYEKL. In DNA form, the CDR3 reads TGCGCCAGCAGCCATCAGACAGGCCTTTACACTGAAGCTTTCTTT. It translates to CASSHQTGLYTEAFF.

The chain combines TRBV28 with TRBJ1-4; the match to TRBD1 covers 10 bases. There are 15 residues in the CDR3. The germline gives CDR1 MDHEN, CDR2 SYDVKM. V was clipped by 2 bases and J by 4 bases; unmatched bases: 1. CDR3 amino acids: CASSLRTGGNEKLFF. The CDR3 DNA is TGTGCCAGCAGTTTAAGGACAGGGGGTAATGAAAAACTGTTTTTT.

The rearrangement links TRBV5-6 to TRBJ1-6, with D possibly being TRBD1 (5 bases). Trimming took off 5 bases at V and 7 bases at J, with 16 bases between the two ends. The CDR3 length is 15 residues. CDR1 and CDR2 (germline): SGHDT, YYEEEE. Here the CDR3 reads CASRTGALGNSPLHF. In DNA, the CDR3 is TGTGCCAGCAGAACAGGAGCCTTGGGGAATTCACCCCTCCACTTT.

The chain is built from TRBV3-1 (or the pseudogene TRBV3-2) and TRBJ2-7, with D tentatively TRBD2 (8 bases). Trimming removed 0 bases at V and 6 bases at J, with 15 bases between. Germline V lookup: CDR1 LGHDT, CDR2 YNNKEL (reference sequence). CDR3 length: 15 residues. The chain's CDR3 is CASSQEGLGGGEQYF. Written as DNA, the CDR3 is TGTGCCAGCAGCCAAGAGGGACTAGGGGGCGGCGAGCAGTACTTC.

This chain uses TRBV27 with TRBJ2-1; the D gene is possibly TRBD2 (5 bases). CDR3 length equals 14 residues. Trimming removed 4 bases from V and 3 bases from J, with 10 bases in between. CDR1 is MNHEY, CDR2 SMNVEV, per germline (reference sequence). CDR3 sequence (DNA): TGTGCCAGCAGTTCCCGAGGGTACTACAATGAGCAGTTCTTC. Its protein is CASSSRGYYNEQFF.

V is TRBV5-6 and J is TRBJ2-5; perhaps TRBD2 as D (6 bases). The CDR3 totals 17 residues. The germline V gene encodes CDR1 SGHDT and CDR2 YYEEEE. Deletions cut 2 bases from V and 2 bases from J, with 19 bases between. For the CDR3, the DNA is TGTGCCAGCAGCTTTCGGGGGACGGGAGCCATACAAGAGACCCAGTACTTC. Its translation: CASSFRGTGAIQETQYF.